Listed here are 5 T cell receptor beta chains from one sample, sequenced in a study of OX40 agonist ivuxolimab in advanced cancers. Measured with immunoSEQ multiplex PCR; TCRdb has only the in-frame clones, and not every one. The profile shows about 75,000 clones, roughly 90% of them singletons. The sequenced sample was CD4+ or CD8+ T cells sorted from blood, obtained in a trial of the OX40 agonist ivuxolimab. These TCRs come from an adult with an advanced solid tumor such as melanoma, head and neck, liver or kidney cancer.

The table lists this clone with a few counts. The V and J genes are TRBV7-9 and TRBJ2-7, with D maybe TRBD1 (5 bases). V was shortened by 5 bases and J by 3 bases, with 14 bases between the two germline ends. Germline V gene lookup returns CDR1 SEHNR and CDR2 FQNEAQ (reference sequence). This CDR3 has 14 residues. The CDR3 coding sequence is TGTGCCAGCAGCCGGACACCCCGTGACTACGAGCAGTACTTC. It translates to CASSRTPRDYEQYF.

In its sample, this clone was seen once. The rearrangement links TRBV5-1 to TRBJ2-1, with TRBD1 identical over 10 bases. CDR3 size: 17 residues. In germline, CDR1 is SGHRS, CDR2 YFSETQ. Losses at the gene ends were 4 bases for V and 3 bases for J; bases not matched to a gene: 10. The CDR3, as DNA: TGCGCCAGCAGCCCGGGACAGGGGAGGACAAACTACAATGAGCAGTTCTTC. Translating gives CASSPGQGRTNYNEQFF.

This chain connects TRBV6-5 to TRBJ2-3, with D perhaps TRBD2 (5 bases). The CDR3 has 15 amino acids. Deletions cut 6 bases from V and 2 bases from J, with 15 bases between. Germline assignment: CDR1 MNHEY and CDR2 SVGAGI. CDR3 coding DNA: TGTGCCAGCAGCCGGACGACTACCCTCACAGATACGCAGTATTTT. It encodes CASSRTTTLTDTQYF.

V and J are TRBV27 and TRBJ2-6; no clear D gene. Trimming stripped 6 bases from V and 1 base from J, with 10 bases between. There are 15 residues in the CDR3. CDR1 is MNHEY, CDR2 SMNVEV, per germline (reference sequence). This CDR3 reads CASSRYGSGANVLTF. In DNA, the CDR3 is TGTGCCAGCAGCCGCTATGGATCTGGGGCCAACGTCCTGACTTTC.

This rearrangement joins TRBV5-1 to TRBJ2-6; D remains unclear. This CDR3 is built from 14 residues. V lost 4 bases to trimming and J lost 4 bases, with 9 bases between them. Germline CDR1 SGHRS, CDR2 YFSETQ. This CDR3 reads CASSLELGANVLTF. The CDR3 DNA is TGCGCCAGCAGCCTTGAACTGGGGGCCAACGTCCTGACTTTC.